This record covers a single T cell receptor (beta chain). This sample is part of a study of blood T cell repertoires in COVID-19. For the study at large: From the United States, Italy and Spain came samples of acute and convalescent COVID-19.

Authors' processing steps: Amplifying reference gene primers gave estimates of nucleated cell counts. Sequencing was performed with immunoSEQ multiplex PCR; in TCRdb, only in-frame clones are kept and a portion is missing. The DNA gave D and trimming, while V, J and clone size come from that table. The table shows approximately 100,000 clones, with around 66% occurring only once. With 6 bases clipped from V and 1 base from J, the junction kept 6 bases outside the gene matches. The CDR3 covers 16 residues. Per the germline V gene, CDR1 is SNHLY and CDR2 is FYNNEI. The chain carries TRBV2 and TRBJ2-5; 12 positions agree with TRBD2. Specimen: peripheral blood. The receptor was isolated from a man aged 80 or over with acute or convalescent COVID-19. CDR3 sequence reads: CASSALLAGGQETQYF. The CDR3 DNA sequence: TGTGCCAGCAGCGCTCTACTAGCGGGAGGCCAAGAGACCCAGTACTTC.